This T cell receptor (beta chain) appears in the sequencing data of a study of cytomegalovirus exposure and HLA in healthy donors. Study-wide context: The early release's HLA-typed donors yielded approximately 82 million unique TCRs. Whole-study findings and limits: In a later analysis, V- and J-gene trimming of beta chains associated with a DCLRE1C missense variant, replicated independently. The study labeled 180 or so TCR beta chains cytomegalovirus-associated.

For this clone: Its antigen is unidentified.

PCR used 60 Vbeta primers and 13 Jbeta primers. Libraries were prepared by immunoSEQ multiplex PCR; TCRdb keeps only in-frame clonotypes and omits some of them. The table includes some 140,000 clones, around 83% detected once. The material sequenced was PBMCs. The TCR was taken from a male donor in good health and CMV-seropositive.

The CDR3 coding sequence is TGTGCCATCAGCCCCGGGACTTCGGAGACCCAGTACTTC. Encoded protein: CAISPGTSETQYF. The chain links TRBV10-3 to TRBJ2-5, with D tentatively TRBD2 (6 bases). Germline CDR1 and CDR2: ENHRY and SYGVKD. The CDR3 length is 13 residues. V dropped 6 bases and J dropped 5 bases, with 13 bases sitting between them.